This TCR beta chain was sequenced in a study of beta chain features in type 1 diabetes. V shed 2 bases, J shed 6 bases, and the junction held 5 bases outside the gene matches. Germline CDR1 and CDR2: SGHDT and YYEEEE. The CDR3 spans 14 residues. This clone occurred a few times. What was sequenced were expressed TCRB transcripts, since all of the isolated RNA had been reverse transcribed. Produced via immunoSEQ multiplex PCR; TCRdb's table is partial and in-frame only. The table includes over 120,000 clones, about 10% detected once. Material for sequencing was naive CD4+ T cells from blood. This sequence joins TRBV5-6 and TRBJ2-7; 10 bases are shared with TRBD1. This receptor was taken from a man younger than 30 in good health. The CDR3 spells CASSFRDRGGEQYF. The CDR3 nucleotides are TGTGCCAGCAGCTTCCGGGACAGGGGAGGCGAGCAGTACTTC.